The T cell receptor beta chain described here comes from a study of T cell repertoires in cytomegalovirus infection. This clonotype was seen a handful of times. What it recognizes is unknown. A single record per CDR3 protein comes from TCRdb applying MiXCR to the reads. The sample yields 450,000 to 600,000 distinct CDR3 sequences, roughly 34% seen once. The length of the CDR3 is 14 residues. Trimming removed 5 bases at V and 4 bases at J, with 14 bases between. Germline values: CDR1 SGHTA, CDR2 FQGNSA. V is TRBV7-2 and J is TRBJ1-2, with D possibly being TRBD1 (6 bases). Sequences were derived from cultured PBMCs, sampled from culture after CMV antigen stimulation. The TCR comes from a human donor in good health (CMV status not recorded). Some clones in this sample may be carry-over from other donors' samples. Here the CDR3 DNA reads TGTGCCAGCAGCCCATACCGAGGGGGCTATGGCTACACCTTC. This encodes CASSPYRGGYGYTF.